Each of the 5 T cell receptor beta chains below was sequenced from the same sample in a study of blood T cell repertoires in COVID-19. Measured with immunoSEQ multiplex PCR; TCRdb has only the in-frame clones, and not every one. The sample includes around 26,000 clones, roughly 84% of them seen just once. The specimen sequenced was peripheral blood. Receptors were obtained from a human donor in a cohort sampled during active COVID-19.

The chain carries TRBV24-1 and TRBJ2-1, with a weak D call TRBD2 (5 bases). V was pared by 9 bases and J by 3 bases, with 11 bases between. Germline V gene sequence: CDR1 KGHDR, CDR2 SFDVKD. The CDR3 length is 13 residues. The CDR3: CATGGRIYNEQFF. As DNA, the CDR3 is TGTGCCACCGGTGGGAGAATCTACAATGAGCAGTTCTTC.

The V and J genes are TRBV6-5 and TRBJ1-1, with D perhaps matching TRBD1 (6 bases). The CDR3 has 14 amino acids. The V gene's germline CDR1 is MNHEY and CDR2 SVGAGI. Trimming removed 0 bases at V and 6 bases at J, with 11 bases between. The CDR3 DNA follows: TGTGCCAGCAGTTACTCGGGACACCGGTCTGAAGCTTTCTTT. Its protein product is CASSYSGHRSEAFF.

The chain couples TRBV7-6 to TRBJ2-1; 9 positions match TRBD1. Trimming at V came to 1 base and at J to 5 bases, leaving 6 bases not matched to a gene. Looked up from germline, CDR1 is SGHVS and CDR2 is FNYEAQ. The CDR3 is made up of 16 amino acids. The DNA of the CDR3 is TGTGCCAGCAGCTTAGTATCGGGACAGGGCGACAATGAGCAGTTCTTC. This encodes CASSLVSGQGDNEQFF.

The chain recombines TRBV6-6 with TRBJ2-1; no clear D gene. This CDR3 comprises 14 residues. Germline V gene sequence: CDR1 MNHNY, CDR2 SVGAGI (reference sequence). With 8 bases removed from V and 0 bases from J, the gap between germline ends came to 11 bases. The CDR3 loop reads CASGGAYSYNEQFF. CDR3 nucleotide sequence: TGTGCCAGCGGCGGCGCGTACTCCTACAATGAGCAGTTCTTC.

This clone was counted a single time. The chain is built from TRBV29-1 and TRBJ2-7; no firm D call. There are 11 residues in the CDR3. V lost 4 bases and J lost 4, with 8 bases in between. Germline CDR1 and CDR2: SQVTM and ANQGSEA. This CDR3 is CSVGIAYEQYF. In nucleotides, the CDR3 is TGCAGCGTTGGTATTGCGTACGAGCAGTACTTC.